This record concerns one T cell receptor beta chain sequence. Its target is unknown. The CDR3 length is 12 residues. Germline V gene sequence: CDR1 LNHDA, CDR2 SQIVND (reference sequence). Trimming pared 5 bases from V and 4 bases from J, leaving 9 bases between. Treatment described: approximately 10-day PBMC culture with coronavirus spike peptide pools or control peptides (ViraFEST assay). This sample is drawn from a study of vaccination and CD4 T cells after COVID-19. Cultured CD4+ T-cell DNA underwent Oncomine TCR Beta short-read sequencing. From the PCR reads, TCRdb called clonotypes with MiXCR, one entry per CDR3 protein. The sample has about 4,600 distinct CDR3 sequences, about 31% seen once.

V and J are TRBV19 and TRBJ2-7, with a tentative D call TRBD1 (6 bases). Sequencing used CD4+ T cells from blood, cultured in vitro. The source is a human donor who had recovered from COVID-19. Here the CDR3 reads CASSARGYEQYF. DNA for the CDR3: TGTGCCAGTAGTGCCAGGGGTTACGAGCAGTACTTC.